The 9 T cell receptor beta chains presented below share a single source sample, sequenced in a study of blood T cells in healthy people across ages. A J-beta primer mix and a sample-barcoded 5' primer were used in a second PCR of roughly 7 to 12 cycles. TCRdb itself ran the 5' RACE reads through MiXCR, one entry per CDR3 protein. The repertoire has under 1,000,000 distinct CDR3 sequences, under 40% of them found once; the top ten carry 10% to 15%. Sequencing was done on a sample of blood. Receptors originate from a man aged 18 to 30 in good health.

Comment on this clonotype: This may stem from a read error, because a much larger clone lies one nucleotide away. The chain employs TRBV10-2 and TRBJ2-1, with a possible D match to TRBD1 (6 bases). CDR1 and CDR2 from the germline V gene are WSHSY and SAAADI. CDR3 size: 12 residues. V was trimmed by 6 bases and J by 12 bases, leaving 15 bases between them. CDR3 sequence: CASSGTRGGQFF. The CDR3, as DNA: TGCGCCAGCAGCGGAACCAGGGGTGGGCAGTTCTTC.

This clonotype was seen only a few times. The chain couples TRBV10-3 to TRBJ1-4; D may be TRBD1 (5 bases). V was pared by 2 bases and J by 5 bases, with 12 bases between. This CDR3 comprises 15 residues. Germline CDR1 reads ENHRY; CDR2 reads SYGVKD. CDR3 nucleotides: TGTGCCATCAGTGAGAACGGGGACTTCAATGAAAAACTGTTTTTT. Translated: CAISENGDFNEKLFF.

The chain carries TRBV5-1 and TRBJ2-7, with D maybe TRBD2 (5 bases). V was clipped by 0 bases and J by 6 bases, with 13 bases between them. Germline V lookup: CDR1 SGHRS, CDR2 YFSETQ. The CDR3 spans 14 residues. The chain's CDR3 is CASSLAPDYSEQYF. The CDR3 DNA reads as TGCGCCAGCAGCTTGGCACCAGACTACTCCGAGCAGTACTTC.

The chain carries TRBV5-1 and TRBJ2-3; maybe TRBD2 (7 bases). V was cut by 7 bases and J by 0 bases, with 12 bases left in between. CDR1 and CDR2 (germline): SGHRS, YFSETQ. The CDR3 totals 14 residues. As DNA, the CDR3 is TGCGCCAGCGGGGGGGGCAGCAGCACAGATACGCAGTATTTT. Protein product: CASGGGSSTDTQYF.

Worth noting for this clonotype: This could be a read error, since a much larger clone is one nucleotide away. This chain uses TRBV12-3 or TRBV12-4 with TRBJ2-1; 8 bases map to TRBD1. Germline trimming cut 11 bases from V and 4 bases from J; bases unmatched to any gene: 10. The CDR3 is 14 amino acids. The CDR3 loop is CAGTLGQAYNEQFF. CDR3 DNA sequence: TGTGCCGGCACCCTGGGACAGGCGTACAATGAGCAGTTCTTC.

This clonotype showed up just a few times. This chain links TRBV5-5 with TRBJ2-7, with unresolved D. Germline V gene lookup returns CDR1 SGHKS and CDR2 YYEKEE (reference sequence). There are 14 residues in the CDR3. The V end lost 1 base, the J end lost 5 bases, and 13 bases lay between the germline ends. This chain's CDR3 is CASSLMAGSHEQYF. The CDR3 coding sequence is TGTGCCAGCAGCTTGATGGCAGGCAGCCACGAGCAGTACTTC. The entire variable domain, with the rest obtained from reference TRBV5-5 and TRBJ2-7, is as follows: DAGVTQSPTHLIKTRGQQVTLRCSPISGHKSVSWYQQVLGQGPQFIFQYYEKEERGRGNFPDRFSARQFPNYSSELNVNALLLGDSALYLCASSLMAGSHEQYFGPGTRLTVT.

This clonotype was seen ten or more times. The V call is TRBV29-1, the J call TRBJ2-3; 10 bases agree with TRBD2. This CDR3 contains 13 residues. V shed 6 bases, J shed 6 bases, and the junction held 6 bases outside the gene matches. CDR1 and CDR2 (germline): SQVTM, ANQGSEA. The DNA for the CDR3 is TGCAGCGTCCAGCCGACTAGCGGGGATACGCAGTATTTT. Translation: CSVQPTSGDTQYF.

This chain connects TRBV4-1 to TRBJ2-5; 9 bases line up with TRBD2. Unmatched junction bases numbered 10, after V lost 4 bases and J lost 1 base. Germline V gene data show CDR1 as MGHRA and CDR2 as YSYEKL. The CDR3 sequence is 17 residues long. CDR3 DNA: TGCGCCAGCAGCCGGGGCATGAGCGGGGGGTCCCAAGAGACCCAGTACTTC. The encoded protein is CASSRGMSGGSQETQYF.

The chain combines TRBV20-1 with TRBJ2-1; TRBD2 matches at 10 bases. Germline V CDR1 and CDR2: DFQATT, SNEGSKA (reference sequence). V shed 6 bases and J 5 bases; nucleotides not matched to a gene: 7. The CDR3 totals 14 residues. The CDR3 DNA reads TGCAGTGCCCAGCGGGGGGGCCCTGACAATGAGCAGTTCTTC. It yields the protein CSAQRGGPDNEQFF.